Listed below are T cell receptor beta chains from one sample, sequenced in a study of T cell responses to AZD1222 COVID-19 vaccine. The data were produced by immunoSEQ multiplex PCR, yet TCRdb's version contains in-frame clones alone and is incomplete. The sample yields around 150,000 clones, about 89% seen once. The sample here was peripheral blood, taken 28 days after the second dose of the MenACWY control vaccine. These receptors were taken from an adult who received the MenACWY meningococcal vaccine as a control. Each CDR3 is given with its conserved first and last residue. D genes are given only for firm matches. The size entry is marked missing in some rows and otherwise reads once, few, many or a size class.

.	TRBJ2-2	TRBV19	.	TGTGCCAGTAGTATAAACGGTCCAGCAACGGTCACCGGGGAGCTGTTTTTT	CASSINGPATVTGELFF
.	TRBJ2-1	TRBV19	.	TGTGCCAGTAGTATACAACAGAATGAGCAGTTCTTC	CASSIQQNEQFF
.	TRBJ2-2	TRBV4-3	.	TGCGCCAGCAGCCAAGTGGGACAAGGTACCGGGGAGCTGTTTTTT	CASSQVGQGTGELFF
TRBD1	TRBJ1-5	TRBV7-2	.	TGTGCCAGCCAACAGGGGGCATATCAGCCCCAGCATTTT	CASQQGAYQPQHF
TRBD1	TRBJ1-3	TRBV9	.	TGTGCCAGCAGCGTAGCTCCGGGACAGGGCTCCGGAAACACCATATATTTT	CASSVAPGQGSGNTIYF
.	TRBJ1-1	TRBV3-1/TRBV3-2	.	TGTGCCAGCAGCCAACCGGGACACAGGAACACTGAAGCTTTCTTT	CASSQPGHRNTEAFF
TRBD1	TRBJ1-5	TRBV10-1	.	TGCGCCAGTAGTGACGGGACAGGGTTTGATCGCAATCAGCCCCAGCATTTT	CASSDGTGFDRNQPQHF
TRBD1	TRBJ2-3	TRBV5-1	.	TGCGCCAGCAGCTTGGGGGACAGGGACACAGATACGCAGTATTTT	CASSLGDRDTDTQYF
TRBD1	TRBJ1-1	TRBV19	.	TGTGCCAGTAGTATAACAGGGGGCTTCGGGTCGGACACTGAAGCTTTCTTT	CASSITGGFGSDTEAFF
.	TRBJ2-1	TRBV6-5	.	TGTGCCAGCAGTTACTCGTTTTCTGGAGCCCCCGAGCAGTTCTTC	CASSYSFSGAPEQFF
TRBD2	TRBJ2-1	TRBV5-1	.	TGCGCCAGCAGCTTTGGTAGCGGGGGTGTCAATGAGCAGTTCTTC	CASSFGSGGVNEQFF
TRBD1	TRBJ1-3	TRBV19	few	TGTGCCAGTAGTATGGGAGGGACAGGGACCACTTTT	CASSMGGTGTTF
TRBD1	TRBJ1-5	TRBV18	.	TGTGCCAGCTCTCCAGGACAGGGGATAGGTCAGCCCCAGCATTTT	CASSPGQGIGQPQHF
.	TRBJ2-5	TRBV18	.	TGTGCCAGCTCACCATTGGAGGGCGCGGGAGAGACCCAGTACTTC	CASSPLEGAGETQYF
TRBD2	TRBJ2-5	TRBV5-4	.	TGTGCCAGCAGCCCACCGGGACTAGCGGGCGGGCGGGAGACCCAGTACTTC	CASSPPGLAGGRETQYF
TRBD1	TRBJ2-7	TRBV25-1	.	TGTGCCAGCGGGTCCCGGACAGGCTCCTACGAGCAGTACTTC	CASGSRTGSYEQYF
.	TRBJ2-5	TRBV9	.	TGTGCCAGCAGCCCTACCTCTTTGTACCAAGAGACCCAGTACTTC	CASSPTSLYQETQYF
.	TRBJ1-5	TRBV19	.	TGTGCCAGTAGTACCATCCAAGGGGCCGGTAGCAATCAGCCCCAGCATTTT	CASSTIQGAGSNQPQHF
.	TRBJ2-2	TRBV14	.	TGTGCCAGCAGCCAGGACTCTGGACCCGCCCCCGGGGAGCTGTTTTTT	CASSQDSGPAPGELFF
.	TRBJ2-2	TRBV7-3	.	TGTGCCAGCAGCTCGGGACAACCCACCGGGGAGCTGTTTTTT	CASSSGQPTGELFF
.	TRBJ1-4	TRBV7-9	once	TGTGCCAGCAGCTTAGCCTTCAGCGCCAGTGGTGAAAAACTGTTTTTT	CASSLAFSASGEKLFF
TRBD2	TRBJ2-7	TRBV29-1	once	TGCAGCGTTGAACTCCCGGGACTAGCGGAAACCTACGAGCAGTACTTC	CSVELPGLAETYEQYF
.	TRBJ1-3	TRBV18	.	TGTGCCAGCTCGTCCAATCTCGAGGACTCTGGAAACACCATATATTTT	CASSSNLEDSGNTIYF
.	TRBJ2-2	TRBV29-1	.	TGCAGCGTCGAGGTGGGGAGGACGAACACCGGGGAGCTGTTTTTT	CSVEVGRTNTGELFF
TRBD1	TRBJ1-2	TRBV3-1/TRBV3-2	.	TGTGCCAGCAGCCCAGGTTACGGGACAGGGTACTATGGCTACACCTTC	CASSPGYGTGYYGYTF
.	TRBJ1-5	TRBV29-1	.	TGCAGCGTTGCGGCGGGACGGAGCGAAAATCAGCCCCAGCATTTT	CSVAAGRSENQPQHF
TRBD1	TRBJ1-1	TRBV30	.	TGTGCCTGGCAACTTACCGGGACAGGGGCTGAAGCTGAAGCTTTCTTT	CAWQLTGTGAEAEAFF
TRBD1	TRBJ2-7	TRBV4-3	.	TGCGCCAGCAGCCAGGGGGACAGGGGGCAGTCCTACGAGCAGTACTTC	CASSQGDRGQSYEQYF
.	TRBJ2-2	TRBV13	once	TGTGCCAGCAGCTTAGGCTTTGGACCAGGGGAGCTGTTTTTT	CASSLGFGPGELFF
.	TRBJ1-5	TRBV19	.	TGTGCCAGTACCCCAACTCACAATCAGCCCCAGCATTTT	CASTPTHNQPQHF
.	TRBJ1-6	TRBV12-3/TRBV12-4	.	TGTGCCAGCAGTTTCGAGGGAGATTCACCCCTCCACTTT	CASSFEGDSPLHF
.	TRBJ2-1	TRBV2	.	TGTGCCAGCTTTGACGGGACGAAATCCTACAATGAGCAGTTCTTC	CASFDGTKSYNEQFF
.	TRBJ1-1	TRBV30	.	TGTGCCTGGAGTGTCCGAACGAACACTGAAGCTTTCTTT	CAWSVRTNTEAFF